Reported below is one T cell receptor beta chain. What it binds is unknown. Trimming left V 5 bases short and J 4 bases short, with 11 bases between. This CDR3 comprises 13 residues. Germline V gene data show CDR1 as MNHNS and CDR2 as SASEGT. This sample was included in a study of cytomegalovirus exposure and HLA in healthy donors. Regarding the study as a whole: Several top significant clusters appeared, in a later analysis, to be linked to common viral pathogens.

PCR amplification relied on 60 Vbeta primers (plus 13 Jbeta primers). Assay used: immunoSEQ multiplex PCR; TCRdb lists only in-frame clones, some missing. Here the sample spans 90,000 to 150,000 clones, roughly 8.6% being singletons. The rearrangement joins TRBV6-1 to TRBJ1-2; D might be TRBD1 (6 bases). The source material was PBMCs. The origin of this receptor is a woman in her thirties or forties in good health and CMV-seropositive. The CDR3 is CASSPGGAYGYTF. The CDR3 nucleotides are TGTGCCAGCAGTCCCGGGGGGGCCTATGGCTACACCTTC.